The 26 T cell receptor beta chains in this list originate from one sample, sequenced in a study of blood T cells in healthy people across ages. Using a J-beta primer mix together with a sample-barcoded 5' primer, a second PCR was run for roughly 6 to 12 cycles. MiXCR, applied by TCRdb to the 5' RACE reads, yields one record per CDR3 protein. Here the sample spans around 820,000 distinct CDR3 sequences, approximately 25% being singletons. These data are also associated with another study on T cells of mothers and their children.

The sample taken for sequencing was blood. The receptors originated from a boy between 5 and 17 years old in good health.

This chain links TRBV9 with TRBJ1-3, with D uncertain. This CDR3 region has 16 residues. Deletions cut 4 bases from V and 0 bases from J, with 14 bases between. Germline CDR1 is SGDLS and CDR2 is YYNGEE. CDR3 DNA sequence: TGTGCCAGCAGCCTGAATGACGGTGACTCTGGAAACACCATATATTTT. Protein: CASSLNDGDSGNTIYF.

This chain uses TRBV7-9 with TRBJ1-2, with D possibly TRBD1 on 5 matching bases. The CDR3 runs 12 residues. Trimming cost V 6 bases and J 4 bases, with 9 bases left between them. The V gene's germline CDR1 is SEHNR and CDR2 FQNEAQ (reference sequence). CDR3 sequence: CASRTEIYGYTF. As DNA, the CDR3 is TGTGCCAGCAGGACAGAGATCTATGGCTACACCTTC.

The CDR3 protein is CASSLPATASDTQYF. In DNA form, the CDR3 reads TGTGCCAGCAGCTTGCCGGCGACCGCGTCAGATACGCAGTATTTT. The V call is TRBV5-6, the J call TRBJ2-3; D unclear. Germline loops: CDR1 SGHDT, CDR2 YYEEEE. The germline V and J ends were trimmed by 1 base and 4 bases, with 13 bases remaining between them. The CDR3 is made up of 15 amino acids.

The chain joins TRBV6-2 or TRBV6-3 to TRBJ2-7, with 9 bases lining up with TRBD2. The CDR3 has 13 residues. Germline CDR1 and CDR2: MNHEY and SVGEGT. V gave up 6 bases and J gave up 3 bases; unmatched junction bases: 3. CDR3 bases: TGTGCCAGCAGCCTGCGGGAGGGCTACGAGCAGTACTTC. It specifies CASSLREGYEQYF.

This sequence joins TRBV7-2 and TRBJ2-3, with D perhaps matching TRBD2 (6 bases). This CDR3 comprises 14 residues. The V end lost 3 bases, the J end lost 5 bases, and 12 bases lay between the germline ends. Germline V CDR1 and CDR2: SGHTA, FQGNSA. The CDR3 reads CASSFGISGDTQYF. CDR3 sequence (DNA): TGTGCCAGCAGCTTTGGGATTAGCGGAGATACGCAGTATTTT.

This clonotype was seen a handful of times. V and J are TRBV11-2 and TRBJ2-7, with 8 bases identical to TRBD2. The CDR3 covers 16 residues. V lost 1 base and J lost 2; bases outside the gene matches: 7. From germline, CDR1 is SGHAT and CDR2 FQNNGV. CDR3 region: CASSLVAGTRPYEQYF. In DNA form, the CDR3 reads TGTGCCAGCAGCTTAGTAGCGGGGACGCGCCCCTACGAGCAGTACTTC.

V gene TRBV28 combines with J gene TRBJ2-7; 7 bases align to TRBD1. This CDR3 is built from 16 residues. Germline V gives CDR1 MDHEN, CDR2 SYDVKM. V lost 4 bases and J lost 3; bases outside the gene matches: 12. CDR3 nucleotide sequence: TGTGCCAGCAGTTCCCTCGACAGGGACAACTACTACGAGCAGTACTTC. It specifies CASSSLDRDNYYEQYF.

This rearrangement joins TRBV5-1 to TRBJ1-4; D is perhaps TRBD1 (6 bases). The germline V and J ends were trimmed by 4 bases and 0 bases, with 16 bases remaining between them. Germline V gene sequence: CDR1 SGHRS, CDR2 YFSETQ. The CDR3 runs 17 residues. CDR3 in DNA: TGCGCCAGCAGCCAAGAACAGGGCTTTCCAACTAATGAAAAACTGTTTTTT. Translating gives CASSQEQGFPTNEKLFF. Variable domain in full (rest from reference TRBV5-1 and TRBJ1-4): KAGVTQTPRYLIKTRGQQVTLSCSPISGHRSVSWYQQTPGQGLQFLFEYFSETQRNKGNFPGRFSGRQFSNSRSEMNVSTLELGDSALYLCASSQEQGFPTNEKLFFGSGTQLSVL.

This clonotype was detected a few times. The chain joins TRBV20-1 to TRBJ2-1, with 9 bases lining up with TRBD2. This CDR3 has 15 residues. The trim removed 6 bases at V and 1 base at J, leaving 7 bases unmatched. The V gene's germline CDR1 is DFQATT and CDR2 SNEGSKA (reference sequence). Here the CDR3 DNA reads TGCAGTGCGGGCCCGCTAGCGGGGTCCTACAATGAGCAGTTCTTC. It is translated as CSAGPLAGSYNEQFF.

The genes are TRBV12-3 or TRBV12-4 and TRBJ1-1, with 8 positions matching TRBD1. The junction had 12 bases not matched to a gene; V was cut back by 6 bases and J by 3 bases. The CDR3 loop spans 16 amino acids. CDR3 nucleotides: TGTGCCAGCAGCCAGCGGACAGGGAGGGGAGACACTGAAGCTTTCTTT. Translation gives CASSQRTGRGDTEAFF.

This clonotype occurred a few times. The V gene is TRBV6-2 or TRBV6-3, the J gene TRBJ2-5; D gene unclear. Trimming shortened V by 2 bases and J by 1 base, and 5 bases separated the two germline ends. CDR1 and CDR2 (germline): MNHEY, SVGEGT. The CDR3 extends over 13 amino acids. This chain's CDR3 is CASSYRIQETQYF. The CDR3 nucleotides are TGTGCCAGCAGTTACCGTATCCAAGAGACCCAGTACTTC.

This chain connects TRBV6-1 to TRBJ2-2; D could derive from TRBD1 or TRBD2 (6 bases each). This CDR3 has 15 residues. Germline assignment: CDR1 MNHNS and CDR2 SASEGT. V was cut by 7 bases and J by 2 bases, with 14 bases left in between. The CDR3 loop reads CASKKGGINTGELFF. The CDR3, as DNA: TGTGCCAGCAAGAAAGGGGGGATAAACACCGGGGAGCTGTTTTTT.

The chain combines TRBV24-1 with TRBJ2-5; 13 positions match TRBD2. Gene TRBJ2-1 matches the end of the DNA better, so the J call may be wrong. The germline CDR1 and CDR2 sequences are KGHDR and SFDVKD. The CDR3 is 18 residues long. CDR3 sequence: CATSDGWTSGSSYNEQFF. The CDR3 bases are TGTGCCACCAGTGATGGGTGGACTAGCGGGAGCTCCTACAATGAGCAGTTCTTC.

The CDR3 is CASSVSGTSATDTQYF. CDR3 bases: TGTGCCAGCAGCGTATCTGGGACTAGCGCCACAGATACGCAGTATTTT. This sequence joins TRBV9 and TRBJ2-3; TRBD2 matches at 10 bases. V lost 1 base, J lost 2 bases, and 4 bases stayed unmatched. Germline V CDR1 and CDR2: SGDLS, YYNGEE. This CDR3 comprises 16 residues.

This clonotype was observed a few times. CDR3 sequence (DNA): TGTGCCAGCAGCTCCGGACAGGGGGAGAGTGAAAAACTGTTTTTT. Translating it yields CASSSGQGESEKLFF. The chain combines TRBV7-9 with TRBJ1-4; 10 nucleotides agree with TRBD1. With 4 bases clipped from V and 7 bases from J, the junction kept 6 bases outside the gene matches. Germline CDR1 SEHNR, CDR2 FQNEAQ (reference sequence). This CDR3 has 15 amino acids.

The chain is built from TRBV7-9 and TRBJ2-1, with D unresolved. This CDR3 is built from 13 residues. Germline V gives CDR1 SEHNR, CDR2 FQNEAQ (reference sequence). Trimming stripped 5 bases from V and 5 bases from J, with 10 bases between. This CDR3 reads CASSPPRNNEQFF. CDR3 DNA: TGTGCCAGCAGCCCCCCACGGAACAATGAGCAGTTCTTC.

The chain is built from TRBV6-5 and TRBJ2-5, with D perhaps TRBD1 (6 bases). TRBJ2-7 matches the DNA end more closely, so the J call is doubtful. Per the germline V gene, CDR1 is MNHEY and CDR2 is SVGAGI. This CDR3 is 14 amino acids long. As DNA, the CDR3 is TGTGCCAGCAGTTACGGGGGCGTTGGGTACGAGCAGTACTTC. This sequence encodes CASSYGGVGYEQYF.

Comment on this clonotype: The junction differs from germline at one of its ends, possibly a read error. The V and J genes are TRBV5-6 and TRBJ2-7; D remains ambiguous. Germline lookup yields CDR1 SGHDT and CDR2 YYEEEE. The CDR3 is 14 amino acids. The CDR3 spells CASGLEVKNYEQYF. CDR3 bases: TGTGCCAGCGGCTTGGAAGTAAAAAACTACGAGCAGTACTTC.

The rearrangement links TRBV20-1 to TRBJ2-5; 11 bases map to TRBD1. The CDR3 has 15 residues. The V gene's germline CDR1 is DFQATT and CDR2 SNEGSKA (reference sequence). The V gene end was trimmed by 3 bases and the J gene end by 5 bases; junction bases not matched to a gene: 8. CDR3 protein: CSARGRTGGKETQYF. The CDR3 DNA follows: TGCAGTGCTAGGGGAAGGACAGGGGGCAAGGAGACCCAGTACTTC.

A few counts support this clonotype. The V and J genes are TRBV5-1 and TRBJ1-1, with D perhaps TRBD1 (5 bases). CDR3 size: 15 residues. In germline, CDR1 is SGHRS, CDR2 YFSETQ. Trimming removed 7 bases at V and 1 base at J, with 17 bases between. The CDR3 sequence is CASRRDGISNTEAFF. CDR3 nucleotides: TGCGCCAGCCGCCGGGACGGCATCTCGAACACTGAAGCTTTCTTT.

The CDR3 region is CASSTGQLSVETQYF. CDR3 DNA sequence: TGTGCCAGCAGCACGGGACAGCTGAGTGTGGAGACCCAGTACTTC. V gene TRBV5-4 combines with J gene TRBJ2-5, with 7 bases matching TRBD1. J gave up 5 bases and V 4 bases, and 11 bases lay outside the gene matches. CDR1 and CDR2 (germline): SGHNT, YYREEE (reference sequence). CDR3 length: 15 amino acids. Supplemented by reference TRBV5-4 and TRBJ2-5, the full variable domain reads ETGVTQSPTHLIKTRGQQVTLRCSSQSGHNTVSWYQQALGQGPQFIFQYYREEENGRGNFPPRFSGLQFPNYSSELNVNALELDDSALYLCASSTGQLSVETQYFGPGTRLLVL.

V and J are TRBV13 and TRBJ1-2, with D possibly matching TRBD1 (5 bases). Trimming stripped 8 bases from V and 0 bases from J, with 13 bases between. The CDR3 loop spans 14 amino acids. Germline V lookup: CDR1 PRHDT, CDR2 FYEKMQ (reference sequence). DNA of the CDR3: TGTGCCAGCTCCCGGGACCAAGCTAACTATGGCTACACCTTC. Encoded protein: CASSRDQANYGYTF.

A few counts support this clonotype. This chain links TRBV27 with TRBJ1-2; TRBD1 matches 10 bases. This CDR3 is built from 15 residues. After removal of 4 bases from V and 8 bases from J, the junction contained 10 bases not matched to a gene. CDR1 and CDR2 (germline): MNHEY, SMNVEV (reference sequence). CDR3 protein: CASSSTGTGAMGYTF. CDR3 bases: TGTGCCAGCAGTTCTACCGGGACAGGGGCAATGGGCTACACCTTC.

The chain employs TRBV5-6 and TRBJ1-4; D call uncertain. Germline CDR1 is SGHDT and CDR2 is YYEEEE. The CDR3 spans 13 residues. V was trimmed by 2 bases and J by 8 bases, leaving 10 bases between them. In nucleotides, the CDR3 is TGTGCCAGCAGCTTTAAGGATGAGGAAAAACTGTTTTTT. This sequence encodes CASSFKDEEKLFF.

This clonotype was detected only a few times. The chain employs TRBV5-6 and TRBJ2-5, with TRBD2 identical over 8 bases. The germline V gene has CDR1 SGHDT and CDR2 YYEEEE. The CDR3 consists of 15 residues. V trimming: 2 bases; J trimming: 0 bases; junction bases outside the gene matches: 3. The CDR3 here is CASSFQRGYQETQYF. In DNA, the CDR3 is TGTGCCAGCAGCTTCCAGCGGGGGTACCAAGAGACCCAGTACTTC. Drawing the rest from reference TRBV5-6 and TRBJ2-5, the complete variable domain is DAGVTQSPTHLIKTRGQQVTLRCSPKSGHDTVSWYQQALGQGPQFIFQYYEEEERQRGNFPDRFSGHQFPNYSSELNVNALLLGDSALYLCASSFQRGYQETQYFGPGTRLLVL.

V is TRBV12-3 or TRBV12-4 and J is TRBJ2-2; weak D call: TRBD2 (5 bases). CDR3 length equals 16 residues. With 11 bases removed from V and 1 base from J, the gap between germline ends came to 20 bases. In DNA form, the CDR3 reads TGTGCCCTGGGAGACTCCTCAACTCTGAACACCGGGGAGCTGTTTTTT. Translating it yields CALGDSSTLNTGELFF.